A selection of T cell receptor beta chains follows, all from one sample in a study of shared clonotypes between healthy human individuals. Data came from immunoSEQ multiplex PCR; TCRdb stores just in-frame clones and leaves some out. Seen here are about 1 million clones, about four fifths observed once, and the top ten hold under 0.6%. Material: memory CD4+ T cells from PBMCs. The receptors originated from a man aged 18 to 35 in good health. Some clones in this sample may be carry-over from other donors' samples. The CDR3 runs from the conserved cysteine through the conserved F or W. Each record gives: CDR3 protein, CDR3 DNA, D gene, clone size, V gene, J gene. D genes are given only for firm matches. A clone size is listed for some rows: how often the clone was seen (once, few, many), or a class if it is expanded.

CATSRVLVANEKLFF	TGTGCCACCAGCAGAGTACTGGTCGCGAATGAAAAACTGTTTTTT	NA	once	TRBV15	TRBJ1-4
CASSVAGSSSYNSPLHF	TGTGCCAGCAGCGTAGCGGGGTCGAGCTCCTATAATTCACCCCTCCACTTT	NA	NA	TRBV9	TRBJ1-6
CASSSMTGVAEAFF	TGTGCCAGCAGCTCCATGACAGGGGTTGCTGAAGCTTTCTTT	TRBD1	few	TRBV7-3	TRBJ1-1
CASRGTGGFNEQFF	TGTGCCAGCAGGGGGACAGGGGGATTCAATGAGCAGTTCTTC	TRBD1	NA	TRBV28	TRBJ2-1
CACLDQREKPYEQYF	TGTGCCTGTTTAGACCAGCGGGAGAAACCCTACGAGCAGTACTTC	TRBD2	NA	TRBV30	TRBJ2-7
CASSISSGRGGEQYF	TGTGCCAGCAGCATCTCTAGCGGGAGAGGAGGCGAGCAGTACTTC	TRBD2	NA	TRBV5-4	TRBJ2-7
CASSLEGAHSYTF	TGTGCCAGCAGCTTGGAGGGAGCACACAGCTACACCTTC	NA	NA	TRBV5-6	TRBJ1-2
CASSFSGALGPGELFF	TGTGCCAGCAGCTTTTCGGGCGCTCTGGGCCCCGGGGAGCTGTTTTTT	NA	NA	TRBV5-4	TRBJ2-2
CASSPGALGTGELFF	TGCGCCAGCAGCCCGGGGGCCCTGGGGACCGGGGAGCTGTTTTTT	NA	NA	TRBV5-1	TRBJ2-2
CASGFNPRGTEAFF	TGTGCTAGTGGTTTTAACCCCCGGGGCACTGAAGCTTTCTTT	NA	NA	TRBV12-5	TRBJ1-1
CASHLGTDNQPQHF	TGTGCCAGCCACCTCGGGACAGACAATCAGCCCCAGCATTTT	TRBD1	NA	TRBV19	TRBJ1-5
CASSRGRLAEANEQFF	TGTGCCAGCAGCCGCGGGAGGCTAGCGGAGGCCAATGAGCAGTTCTTC	TRBD2	NA	TRBV7-3	TRBJ2-1
CASSLDGDGNTIYF	TGTGCCAGCAGCTTGGACGGGGACGGAAACACCATATATTTT	NA	NA	TRBV7-8	TRBJ1-3
CAISGRDRGTNVLTF	TGTGCCATCAGTGGGCGGGACAGGGGTACCAACGTCCTGACTTTC	TRBD1	NA	TRBV10-3	TRBJ2-6
CAWGQGAVTEAFF	TGTGCCTGGGGGCAGGGGGCGGTCACTGAAGCTTTCTTT	TRBD1	NA	TRBV30	TRBJ1-1
CASSLGEVSGYTF	TGTGCCAGCAGCTTAGGCGAAGTGTCTGGCTACACCTTC	NA	NA	TRBV7-9	TRBJ1-2
CASSPHVGGQDTEAFF	TGCGCCAGCAGCCCCCACGTCGGGGGGCAAGACACTGAAGCTTTCTTT	NA	NA	TRBV5-1	TRBJ1-1
CASSQGGTNTEAFF	TGTGCCAGCAGCCAGGGGGGAACGAACACTGAAGCTTTCTTT	TRBD1	NA	TRBV5-6	TRBJ1-1
CASSLGATGGSFEQYF	TGCGCCAGCAGCTTGGGGGCGACAGGGGGCTCCTTCGAGCAGTACTTC	TRBD1	NA	TRBV5-1	TRBJ2-7
CASSPQLPSGNTIYF	TGTGCCAGCTCACCCCAGCTCCCCTCTGGAAACACCATATATTTT	NA	NA	TRBV18	TRBJ1-3
CASSPGSPNEKLFF	TGTGCCAGCAGTCCAGGGTCCCCTAATGAAAAACTGTTTTTT	NA	NA	TRBV6-6	TRBJ1-4
CASSPPRDNEQFF	TGTGCCAGCAGCCCCCCCCGGGACAATGAGCAGTTCTTC	NA	NA	TRBV7-2	TRBJ2-1
CASSRLTVNYGYTF	TGTGCCAGCAGCAGGTTGACGGTTAACTATGGCTACACCTTC	NA	NA	TRBV5-6	TRBJ1-2
CASSVTQLSSYNEQFF	TGTGCCAGCAGCGTGACCCAGCTATCGAGTTACAATGAGCAGTTCTTC	NA	NA	TRBV9	TRBJ2-1
CASSRTSGRADGEQFF	TGTGCCAGCAGCCGAACTAGCGGGAGGGCCGACGGTGAGCAGTTCTTC	TRBD2	once	TRBV7-9	TRBJ2-1
CASAPGGAGETQYF	TGCGCCAGCGCCCCGGGGGGGGCGGGTGAGACCCAGTACTTC	TRBD2	NA	TRBV5-1	TRBJ2-5
CASRASNTEAFF	TGTGCCAGTAGGGCCTCGAACACTGAAGCTTTCTTT	NA	many	TRBV19	TRBJ1-1
CASSYGRMNTEAFF	TGTGCCAGCAGTTACGGCAGAATGAACACTGAAGCTTTCTTT	NA	NA	TRBV6-6	TRBJ1-1